This TCR beta chain appears in the sequencing data of a study of type 1 regulatory T cells (dated by TCRdb to 2020 to 2023). As for the study more broadly: The study characterized an in vitro protocol that generated a Tr1-enriched, alloantigen-specific CD4 T cell product named T-allo10. Patients with hematological malignancies who were receiving allogeneic hematopoietic stem cell transplantation were the group in which T-allo10 was being clinically evaluated.

TCRdb records Illumina MiSeq as the sequencer. TCRdb applied fastp at Q25 and MiXCR to the public reads, then kept only in-frame beta chains. Every CDR3 protein is listed once, alongside the most common genes and DNA of its rows. The sample table shows approximately 90,000 distinct CDR3 sequences, and 25% to 40% are seen once. The biggest ten clones account for 2% to 2.5% of the sample. At the junction V is shortened by 7 bases and J by 2 bases, with 17 bases in between. There are 15 amino acids in the CDR3, from cysteine to phenylalanine inclusive. The DNA shown is the 45-base CDR3, in frame from base 1. CDR1 and CDR2, per the germline V gene (reference sequence), are LNHDA and SQIVND. This clonotype was observed a handful of times. It lacks a known antigen. No base quality information exists; no much larger clone differs at one position.

The receptor comes from a human donor in good health. Sequenced: CD4+ T cells, either the whole sample or a sorted fraction (not recorded which). The chain was built from TRBV19 and TRBJ1-2; the D gene is perhaps TRBD1, from 5 matching bases. The CDR3 is CASTVGHTVNYGYTF. In nucleotides, the sequence is TGTGCCAGTACCGTAGGACACACGGTAAACTATGGCTACACCTTC.